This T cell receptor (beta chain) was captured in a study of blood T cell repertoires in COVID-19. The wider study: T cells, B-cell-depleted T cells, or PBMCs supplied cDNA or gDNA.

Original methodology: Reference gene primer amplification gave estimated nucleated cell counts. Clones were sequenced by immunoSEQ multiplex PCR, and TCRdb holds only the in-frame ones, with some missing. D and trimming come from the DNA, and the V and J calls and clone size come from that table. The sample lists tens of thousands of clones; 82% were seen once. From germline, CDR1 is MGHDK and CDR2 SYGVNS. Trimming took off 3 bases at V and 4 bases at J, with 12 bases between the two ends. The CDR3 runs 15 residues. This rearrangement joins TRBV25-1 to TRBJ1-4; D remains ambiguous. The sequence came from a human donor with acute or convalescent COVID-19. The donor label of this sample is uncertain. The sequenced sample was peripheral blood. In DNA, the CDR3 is TGTGCCAGCAGTGACCAGTCGTCAGTTAATGAAAAACTGTTTTTT. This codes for CASSDQSSVNEKLFF.